Listed below are T cell receptor beta chains from one sample, sequenced in a study of blood T cell repertoires in COVID-19. Some clones are missing from TCRdb's copy, which holds only in-frame ones; the method was immunoSEQ multiplex PCR. The repertoire holds 150,000 to 200,000 clones, with roughly 80% as singletons. Sequencing was performed on peripheral blood. These receptors all come from a human donor in a cohort sampled during active COVID-19. CDR3s include the opening cysteine and the closing phenylalanine or tryptophan. D genes are given only for firm matches. Only part of the rows carry a size: once, few, many, or a class if the clone is expanded.

V,D,J,size,CDR3,DNA
TRBV10-3,TRBD1,TRBJ1-3,-,CAIGDREKAGNTIYF,TGTGCCATCGGAGACAGGGAAAAAGCTGGAAACACCATATATTTT
TRBV28,-,TRBJ2-7,few,CASIPRNRVREQYF,TGTGCCAGCATCCCGCGGAACAGGGTGAGGGAGCAGTACTTC
TRBV10-3,-,TRBJ2-7,once,CAISAVGGGEQYF,TGTGCCATCAGTGCGGTGGGAGGGGGTGAGCAGTACTTC
TRBV7-9,-,TRBJ1-5,-,CASSLSGNSNQPQHF,TGTGCCAGCAGCTTATCAGGGAATAGCAATCAGCCCCAGCATTTT
TRBV6-2/TRBV6-3,TRBD1,TRBJ2-1,-,CASSRDRAQFF,TGTGCCAGCAGCCGAGACAGGGCACAGTTCTTC
TRBV2,-,TRBJ2-1,-,CASRDRRNNEQFF,TGTGCCAGCAGAGACAGACGGAACAATGAGCAGTTCTTC
TRBV5-4,-,TRBJ1-1,once,CASSVGEGNTEAFF,TGTGCCAGCAGCGTGGGAGAGGGGAACACTGAAGCTTTCTTT
TRBV3-1/TRBV3-2,-,TRBJ2-7,once,CASSQAGRGPYEQYF,TGTGCCAGCAGCCAAGCGGGTAGGGGTCCCTACGAGCAGTACTTC
TRBV7-7,TRBD2,TRBJ2-3,few,CASSPGLADTDTQYF,TGTGCTAGCAGCCCGGGACTAGCGGACACAGATACGCAGTATTTT
TRBV6-2/TRBV6-3,TRBD1,TRBJ2-7,once,CASSYRLTGEISYEQYF,TGTGCCAGCAGTTACCGCCTGACAGGGGAAATCTCCTACGAGCAGTACTTC
TRBV4-1,-,TRBJ2-7,-,CASSPTKDGTYEQYF,TGCGCCAGCAGCCCTACTAAAGACGGGACCTACGAGCAGTACTTC
TRBV7-8,TRBD1,TRBJ1-5,-,CASSLGTGIQPQHF,TGTGCCAGCAGCTTAGGGACAGGCATTCAGCCCCAGCATTTT
TRBV5-8,-,TRBJ1-5,-,CASSPGSISNQPQHF,TGTGCCAGCAGCCCCGGTTCAATTAGCAATCAGCCCCAGCATTTT
TRBV6-5,TRBD2,TRBJ2-7,-,CASEQREGPYEQYF,TGTGCCAGCGAACAGCGGGAAGGCCCCTACGAGCAGTACTTC
TRBV7-2,TRBD2,TRBJ2-7,-,CASSLGWGTSVYEQYF,TGTGCCAGCAGCTTAGGTTGGGGAACTAGCGTCTACGAGCAGTACTTC
TRBV5-1,-,TRBJ2-7,-,CASSPQGIRVYEQYF,TGCGCCAGCAGCCCACAGGGTATTCGGGTCTACGAGCAGTACTTC
TRBV28,-,TRBJ2-5,-,CASSSTGSVAETQYF,TGTGCCAGCAGTTCGACAGGTTCTGTGGCGGAGACCCAGTACTTC
TRBV5-1,-,TRBJ2-7,-,CASGTPSTGEQYF,TGCGCCAGCGGGACTCCCTCCACGGGCGAGCAGTACTTC
TRBV3-1/TRBV3-2,TRBD2,TRBJ2-4,-,CASSQDEGLAGRQGKNIQYF,TGTGCCAGCAGCCAAGATGAAGGACTAGCGGGCCGGCAGGGCAAAAACATTCAGTACTTC
TRBV19,-,TRBJ2-7,-,CASSIVPSPSSYEQYF,TGTGCCAGTAGTATAGTCCCGTCTCCGAGCTCCTACGAGCAGTACTTC
TRBV29-1,TRBD2,TRBJ2-1,-,CSVTPGLAGVMNEQFF,TGCAGCGTTACCCCGGGACTAGCGGGAGTTATGAATGAGCAGTTCTTC
TRBV6-5,-,TRBJ1-5,-,CASNTGSSNQPQHF,TGTGCCAGCAACACAGGGTCGAGCAATCAGCCCCAGCATTTT
TRBV5-4,-,TRBJ1-1,-,CASSLVGAETEAFF,TGTGCCAGCAGCTTGGTAGGGGCGGAGACTGAAGCTTTCTTT
TRBV5-1,-,TRBJ2-5,-,CASSLVGVETQYF,TGCGCCAGCAGCTTAGTCGGAGTGGAGACCCAGTACTTC
TRBV28,TRBD2,TRBJ2-3,once,CATLLAGSTDTQYF,TGTGCCACCCTACTAGCGGGAAGCACAGATACGCAGTATTTT
TRBV11-2,TRBD1,TRBJ2-7,-,CASSLGQDYEQYF,TGTGCCAGCAGCTTGGGACAGGACTACGAGCAGTACTTC
TRBV9,TRBD1,TRBJ1-1,-,CASSRRDRTPAAFF,TGTGCCAGCAGCCGGCGGGACAGGACCCCCGCCGCTTTCTTT
TRBV7-2,-,TRBJ1-5,-,CASSYQQNQPQHF,TGTGCCAGCAGCTACCAACAGAATCAGCCCCAGCATTTT
TRBV28,-,TRBJ1-5,once,CASSLFWRPSGIQPQHF,TGTGCCAGCAGTTTATTTTGGCGCCCCAGCGGAATCCAGCCCCAGCATTTT
TRBV6-2/TRBV6-3,TRBD1,TRBJ2-1,-,CASRPTGGAYNEQFF,TGTGCCAGCAGGCCTACAGGGGGCGCCTACAATGAGCAGTTCTTC
TRBV5-1,TRBD1,TRBJ1-1,few,CASSLGDREGAEAFF,TGCGCCAGCAGCTTGGGGGACAGGGAGGGCGCTGAAGCTTTCTTT
TRBV29-1,TRBD2,TRBJ2-5,-,CSVGLAGAETQYF,TGCAGCGTTGGACTAGCGGGAGCGGAGACCCAGTACTTC
TRBV2,-,TRBJ2-3,once,CATQNRVTDTQYF,TGTGCCACCCAGAATCGGGTAACAGATACGCAGTATTTT
TRBV11-1,TRBD1,TRBJ2-5,-,CASSLGTGKETQYF,TGTGCCAGCAGCTTAGGGACAGGGAAAGAGACCCAGTACTTC
TRBV7-9,TRBD1,TRBJ2-7,few,CASSLEPQGPSEQYF,TGTGCCAGCAGCTTGGAGCCACAGGGGCCGAGCGAGCAGTACTTC
TRBV9,TRBD2,TRBJ2-7,-,CASSVEPSGPYEQYF,TGTGCCAGCAGCGTAGAGCCTAGCGGACCCTACGAGCAGTACTTC
TRBV10-3,TRBD2,TRBJ2-7,-,CATTGLAGTSYEQYF,TGTGCCACGACGGGACTAGCGGGAACCTCCTACGAGCAGTACTTC
TRBV6-2/TRBV6-3,-,TRBJ1-3,-,CASSYRDSGNTIYF,TGTGCCAGCAGTTATCGGGACTCTGGAAACACCATATATTTT
TRBV9,-,TRBJ2-1,few,CASSVRVDEQFF,TGTGCCAGCAGCGTGAGGGTCGATGAGCAGTTCTTC
TRBV4-3,-,TRBJ2-2,-,CASSRSFRGRPLNTGELFF,TGCGCCAGCAGCCGCAGCTTTAGGGGCCGCCCACTTAACACCGGGGAGCTGTTTTTT
TRBV18,TRBD2,TRBJ2-3,-,CASSPPGLAATDTQYF,TGTGCCAGCTCACCACCGGGACTAGCGGCCACAGATACGCAGTATTTT
TRBV6-6,-,TRBJ1-2,-,CASSYESRGYTF,TGTGCCAGCAGTTACGAGTCGAGAGGCTACACCTTC
TRBV28,TRBD1,TRBJ2-2,-,CASSLFGTGAPDTGELFF,TGTGCCAGCAGTTTATTTGGGACAGGGGCCCCGGACACCGGGGAGCTGTTTTTT
TRBV7-9,TRBD2,TRBJ2-7,-,CASSVSGAGYEQYF,TGTGCCAGCAGCGTTAGCGGGGCGGGCTACGAGCAGTACTTC
TRBV6-2/TRBV6-3,TRBD1,TRBJ2-1,-,CASSGTGYNEQFF,TGTGCCAGCAGTGGGACAGGTTACAATGAGCAGTTCTTC
TRBV9,-,TRBJ2-3,-,CASSSLADLTDTQYF,TGTGCCAGCAGCTCATTAGCGGACCTCACAGATACGCAGTATTTT
TRBV15,-,TRBJ2-1,-,CATSSYTNEQFF,TGTGCCACCAGCTCGTACACCAATGAGCAGTTCTTC